Below, 28 T cell receptor beta chains from the same sample are listed, as sequenced in a study of CD4+ T cells in melanoma. Some clones are missing from TCRdb's copy, which holds only in-frame ones; the method was immunoSEQ multiplex PCR. The sample gives about 55,000 clones, 60% to 75% of which show up once; approximately 5% is in the top ten. What was sequenced was tumor tissue. These receptors all come from a human donor with melanoma.

This chain uses TRBV10-3 with TRBJ2-7; D not certain. The ends were cut back, 4 bases at V and 1 base at J, with 11 bases in the middle. Germline CDR1 and CDR2: ENHRY and SYGVKD. The length of the CDR3 is 14 residues. The CDR3 bases are TGTGCCATCAGTGGGCGGCAGGTATCCTACGAGCAGTACTTC. Its translation is CAISGRQVSYEQYF.

V usage is TRBV5-6 and J usage is TRBJ2-7; D unclear. The CDR3 contains 12 residues. Germline CDR1 is SGHDT and CDR2 is YYEEEE. V was clipped by 3 bases and J by 3 bases, with 7 bases between them. In nucleotides, the CDR3 is TGTGCCAGCAGCTGGCTTAACTACGAGCAGTACTTC. This sequence encodes CASSWLNYEQYF.

This clone showed up many times. The V and J genes are TRBV7-9 and TRBJ2-1; possibly TRBD2 for D (5 bases). From germline, CDR1 is SEHNR and CDR2 FQNEAQ (reference sequence). The CDR3 covers 15 residues. Deletions cut 5 bases from V and 0 bases from J, with 11 bases between. CDR3 amino acids: CASSQGLHSYNEQFF. For the CDR3, the DNA is TGTGCCAGCAGCCAAGGACTGCACTCCTACAATGAGCAGTTCTTC.

The chain has TRBV6-5 and TRBJ2-1; the D is unclear. The CDR3 is 11 amino acids. The germline gives CDR1 MNHEY, CDR2 SVGAGI. The germline V and J ends were trimmed by 5 bases and 7 bases, with 6 bases remaining between them. The CDR3 coding sequence is TGTGCCAGCAGTAGGTGGAATGAGCAGTTCTTC. It translates to CASSRWNEQFF.

The rearrangement links TRBV7-2 to TRBJ2-2; TRBD2 agrees at 7 bases. CDR1 is SGHTA, CDR2 FQGNSA, per germline. This CDR3 spans 16 amino acids. The V gene end was trimmed by 0 bases and the J gene end by 7 bases; junction bases not matched to a gene: 8. Written as DNA, the CDR3 is TGTGCCAGCAGCTTAGCGGGAGGGGATACTTTCGGGGAGCTGTTTTTT. Encoded protein: CASSLAGGDTFGELFF.

The rearrangement links TRBV11-3 to TRBJ2-2; D not certain. Trimming shortened V by 1 base and J by 4 bases, and 4 bases separated the two germline ends. Germline CDR1 is SGHNT and CDR2 is YENEEA. The CDR3 contains 13 residues. DNA of the CDR3: TGTGCCAGCAGCTTAGGTAGCACCGGGGAGCTGTTTTTT. Translation gives CASSLGSTGELFF. Full variable domain (missing parts from reference TRBV11-3 and TRBJ2-2): EAGVVQSPRYKIIEKKQPVAFWCNPISGHNTLYWYLQNLGQGPELLIRYENEEAVDDSQLPKDRFSAERLKGVDSTLKIQPAELGDSAVYLCASSLGSTGELFFGEGSRLTVL.

The chain employs TRBV7-9 and TRBJ2-1, with TRBD2 as a possible D gene (6 bases). V shed 5 bases and J shed 4 bases, with 21 bases lying between them. The CDR3 spans 17 residues. CDR1 is SEHNR and CDR2 is FQNEAQ in the germline V gene (reference sequence). The CDR3 nucleotides read TGTGCCAGCAGCCCCGTGAGGGTAGCGGAGAAATACAATGAGCAGTTCTTC. Protein product: CASSPVRVAEKYNEQFF.

The rearrangement links TRBV7-9 to TRBJ1-1, with D unclear. Germline V gene data show CDR1 as SEHNR and CDR2 as FQNEAQ (reference sequence). The CDR3 is 13 residues long. Trimming removed 9 bases at V and 6 bases at J, with 17 bases between. Here the CDR3 DNA reads TGTGCCAGTTTGGGAGTTAAGGTCTCTGAAGCTTTCTTT. This translates into CASLGVKVSEAFF.

This clone was counted only a few times. The rearrangement joins TRBV28 to TRBJ2-2, with TRBD2 matching over 11 bases. The CDR3 length is 14 residues. Per the germline V gene, CDR1 is MDHEN and CDR2 is SYDVKM. The trim removed 8 bases at V and 7 bases at J, leaving 6 bases unmatched. CDR3 loop: CASLAGGPVGELFF. Here the CDR3 DNA reads TGTGCCAGCTTAGCGGGGGGGCCGGTCGGGGAGCTGTTTTTT. The full variable domain, completed using reference TRBV28 and TRBJ2-2, is DVKVTQSSRYLVKRTGEKVFLECVQDMDHENMFWYRQDPGLGLRLIYFSYDVKMKEKGDIPEGYSVSREKKERFSLILESASTNQTSMYLCASLAGGPVGELFFGEGSRLTVL.

The chain links TRBV5-6 to TRBJ2-5; no clear D gene. The CDR3 totals 9 residues. Germline lookup yields CDR1 SGHDT and CDR2 YYEEEE. V was clipped by 7 bases and J by 10 bases, with 8 bases between them. The CDR3 DNA reads as TGTGCCAGCGAGCCACACCAGTACTTC. Protein: CASEPHQYF.

This clone was detected only a few times. The chain uses TRBV4-1 and TRBJ2-7; D unclear. The CDR3 extends over 14 amino acids. The germline gives CDR1 MGHRA, CDR2 YSYEKL. Trimming stripped 4 bases from V and 4 bases from J, with 14 bases between. CDR3 amino acids: CASSPQVLFYEQYF. Here the CDR3 DNA reads TGCGCCAGCAGCCCCCAAGTCCTGTTTTACGAGCAGTACTTC.

The chain combines TRBV19 with TRBJ2-1; 8 bases are shared with TRBD2. After removal of 7 bases from V and 7 bases from J, the junction contained 9 bases not matched to a gene. This CDR3 region has 14 residues. In germline, CDR1 is LNHDA, CDR2 SQIVND (reference sequence). The CDR3 region has the DNA TGTGCCAGTAAATCGCGGGGGGCGGGTAATGAGCAGTTCTTC. Amino acid sequence: CASKSRGAGNEQFF.

The chain couples TRBV5-1 to TRBJ2-6; possible D gene TRBD1, 5 bases. Germline V gene lookup returns CDR1 SGHRS and CDR2 YFSETQ. Trimming removed 5 bases at V and 12 bases at J, with 12 bases between. The CDR3 has 12 residues. The CDR3 bases are TGCGCCAGCAGTGAAGACCAGGGCGTCCTGACTTTC. It codes for CASSEDQGVLTF.

This chain connects TRBV4-1 to TRBJ2-2; weak D call: TRBD1 (5 bases). The germline V gene has CDR1 MGHRA and CDR2 YSYEKL. The CDR3 extends over 14 amino acids. V was clipped by 3 bases and J by 1 base, with 6 bases between them. The CDR3: CASSHRENTGELFF. The CDR3 DNA sequence: TGCGCCAGCAGCCACAGGGAGAACACCGGGGAGCTGTTTTTT.

The genes are TRBV7-3 and TRBJ2-1; possibly TRBD1 for D (5 bases). CDR3 length equals 13 residues. Germline V gene data show CDR1 as SGHTA and CDR2 as FQGTGA. V lost 1 base and J 5 bases, leaving 6 bases between the germline ends. The CDR3 nucleotides read TGTGCCAGCAGCTTAAACAGGCACAATGAGCAGTTCTTC. Its protein product is CASSLNRHNEQFF.

This clone showed up many times. The chain uses TRBV18 and TRBJ1-2; possible D gene TRBD1, 5 bases. Germline CDR1 reads KGHSH; CDR2 reads LQKENI. The V and J ends lost 3 bases and 4 bases respectively, with 15 bases between them. This CDR3 comprises 15 residues. This CDR3 reads CASSPVTDDIYGYTF. In DNA, the CDR3 is TGTGCCAGCTCACCGGTGACAGATGATATCTATGGCTACACCTTC.

In DNA form, the CDR3 reads TGTGCCAGCAGTGTAACAGGGAGGGGCACAGATACGCAGTATTTT. It yields the protein CASSVTGRGTDTQYF. The chain employs TRBV28 and TRBJ2-3, with D maybe TRBD2 (7 bases). Trimming removed 5 bases from V and 1 base from J, with 13 bases in between. Germline assignment: CDR1 MDHEN and CDR2 SYDVKM. The CDR3 is 15 residues long. Together with reference TRBV28 and TRBJ2-3, the CDR3 gives the full variable domain: DVKVTQSSRYLVKRTGEKVFLECVQDMDHENMFWYRQDPGLGLRLIYFSYDVKMKEKGDIPEGYSVSREKKERFSLILESASTNQTSMYLCASSVTGRGTDTQYFGPGTRLTVL.

The DNA for the CDR3 is TGTGCCAGAAGCATCCGGGACAGGGTGAACACTGAAGCTTTCTTT. Translating gives CARSIRDRVNTEAFF. The genes are TRBV5-3 and TRBJ1-1; 9 nucleotides align to TRBD1. TRBV5-3 is known as an ORF, though its function is uncertain. Trimming cost V 4 bases and J 0 bases; bases outside gene matches: 4. This CDR3 spans 15 amino acids.

V gene TRBV6-1 combines with J gene TRBJ1-1, with a tentative D call TRBD1 (5 bases). The V gene's germline CDR1 is MNHNS and CDR2 SASEGT. CDR3 length equals 14 residues. With 2 bases removed from V and 1 base from J, the gap between germline ends came to 8 bases. The CDR3 DNA sequence: TGTGCCAGCAGTGAAAGGGGCAGGAACACTGAAGCTTTCTTT. Translation: CASSERGRNTEAFF.

The chain couples TRBV4-1 to TRBJ1-6; possible D gene TRBD1, 5 bases. V shed 0 bases and J shed 11 bases, with 11 bases lying between them. This CDR3 region has 14 residues. Per germline, CDR1 MGHRA and CDR2 YSYEKL. For the CDR3, the DNA is TGCGCCAGCAGCCAAGATGCGCAGGGACCACCCCTCCACTTT. Encoded protein: CASSQDAQGPPLHF.

J is TRBJ2-7 and V is TRBV28; 8 bases align to TRBD1. V gave up 5 bases and J gave up 4 bases; unmatched junction bases: 10. Germline CDR1 is MDHEN and CDR2 is SYDVKM. The CDR3 has 15 residues. The CDR3 here is CASSTPDRVLYEQYF. CDR3 in DNA: TGTGCCAGCAGTACCCCGGACAGGGTTTTGTACGAGCAGTACTTC.

The sample holds a few counts of this clone. The gene calls are TRBV11-2 and TRBJ2-1; possible D gene TRBD1, 5 bases. The CDR3 totals 13 residues. The germline gives CDR1 SGHAT, CDR2 FQNNGV. V lost 4 bases and J 7 bases, leaving 11 bases between the germline ends. CDR3 sequence: CASSSQGLNEQFF. The DNA of the CDR3 is TGTGCCAGCAGCTCGCAGGGTTTGAATGAGCAGTTCTTC.

The V call is TRBV7-2, the J call TRBJ2-7; the D gene is possibly TRBD1 (6 bases). Germline V CDR1 and CDR2: SGHTA, FQGNSA. The CDR3 extends over 16 amino acids. The V end was cut by 1 base, the J end by 5 bases, with 18 bases between. As DNA, the CDR3 is TGTGCCAGCAGCTTAGATGACAGGAGGCGAGGGAACGAGCAGTACTTC. Its translation: CASSLDDRRRGNEQYF.

The rearrangement links TRBV5-4 to TRBJ1-4; D uncertain. Trimming cost V 7 bases and J 0 bases, with 10 bases left between them. Germline V gene lookup returns CDR1 SGHNT and CDR2 YYREEE (reference sequence). CDR3 length: 14 residues. The CDR3 region is CASGTSATNEKLFF. As DNA, the CDR3 is TGTGCCAGCGGCACGTCTGCAACTAATGAAAAACTGTTTTTT.

About this clone: The CDR3 does not end in the conserved phenylalanine or tryptophan, so this is likely a read error. In nucleotides, the CDR3 is TGCGCCAGCAGCCAGTACGACAGGGGCGGTGTCTATGGCTACACCCTC. Translated: CASSQYDRGGVYGYTL. This chain connects TRBV4-1 to TRBJ1-2; 8 bases line up with TRBD1. The CDR3 contains 16 residues. Trimming removed 3 bases from V and 4 bases from J; junction bases left unmatched: 10. CDR1 is MGHRA, CDR2 YSYEKL, per germline.

The genes are TRBV9 and TRBJ1-3, with D possibly being TRBD1 (5 bases). The CDR3 sequence is 16 residues long. V lost 0 bases and J 4 bases, leaving 14 bases between the germline ends. Germline-derived CDR1 and CDR2 are SGDLS and YYNGEE. The CDR3: CASSVEKGAEGNTIYF. The CDR3 DNA follows: TGTGCCAGCAGCGTAGAGAAAGGGGCAGAAGGAAACACCATATATTTT.

The rearrangement links TRBV6-6 to TRBJ2-1; D might be TRBD2 (5 bases). Germline V gives CDR1 MNHNY, CDR2 SVGAGI (reference sequence). The CDR3 is 13 residues long. The ends were cut back, 0 bases at V and 8 bases at J, with 8 bases in the middle. Here the CDR3 DNA reads TGTGCCAGCAGTTACTCCTCCGGGGATGAGCAGTTCTTC. Amino acid sequence: CASSYSSGDEQFF.

This clone turned up a few times. This sequence joins TRBV6-6 and TRBJ2-3, with D maybe TRBD1 (5 bases). The CDR3 contains 15 residues. Germline lookup yields CDR1 MNHNY and CDR2 SVGAGI (reference sequence). V was shortened by 5 bases and J by 0 bases, with 12 bases between the two germline ends. The CDR3 DNA sequence: TGTGCCAGCAGTGACTGGCCAGGGAGCACAGATACGCAGTATTTT. This gives the protein CASSDWPGSTDTQYF.